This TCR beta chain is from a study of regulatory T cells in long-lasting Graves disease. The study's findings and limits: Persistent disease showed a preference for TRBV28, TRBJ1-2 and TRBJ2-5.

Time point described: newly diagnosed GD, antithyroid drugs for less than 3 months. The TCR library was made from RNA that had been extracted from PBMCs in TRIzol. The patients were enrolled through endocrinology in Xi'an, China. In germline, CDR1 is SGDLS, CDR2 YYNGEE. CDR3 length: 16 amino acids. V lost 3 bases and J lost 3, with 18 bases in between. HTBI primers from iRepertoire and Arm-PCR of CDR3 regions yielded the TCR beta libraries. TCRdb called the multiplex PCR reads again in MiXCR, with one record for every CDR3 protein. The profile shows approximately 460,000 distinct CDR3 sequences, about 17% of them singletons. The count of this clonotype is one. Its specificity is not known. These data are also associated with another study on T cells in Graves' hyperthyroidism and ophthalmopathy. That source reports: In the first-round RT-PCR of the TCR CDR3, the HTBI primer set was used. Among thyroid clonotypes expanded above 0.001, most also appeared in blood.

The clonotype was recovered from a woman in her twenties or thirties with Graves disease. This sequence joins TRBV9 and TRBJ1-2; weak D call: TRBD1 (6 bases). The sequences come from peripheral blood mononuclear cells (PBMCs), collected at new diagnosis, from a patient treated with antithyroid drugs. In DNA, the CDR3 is TGTGCCAGCAGCGCGAAAGGTTGGGGGCAGGACTATGGCTACACCTTC. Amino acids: CASSAKGWGQDYGYTF.